The sample holds a few counts of the clone carrying this T cell receptor beta chain. An end of the junction does not agree with germline; a read error may underlie this. The CDR3 contains 11 residues. Germline-derived CDR1 and CDR2 are MNHEY and SVGAGI. Sequencing libraries of naive CD8 cells derived from approximately 20,000 to 980,000 sorted cells with 10%, 30% or 50% RNA. This sample stems from a study of molecular identifiers for immune sequencing clone quantification. Background on the study: RNA from around 20,000 or 100,000 naive CD8 cells was split five ways in replicates, with four sequenced.

TCRdb reanalysed the PCR reads using MiXCR and keeps one entry per CDR3 protein. This table holds 70,000 to 95,000 distinct CDR3 sequences, 15% to 20% found once. The receptor's source is a human donor in good health. Some libraries in this study had Jurkat cell RNA spiked in. Material for sequencing was naive CD8+ T cells from blood, with Jurkat cell RNA spiked in. Subset: FACS-sorted CD8+CD4-CCR7+CD45RA+ naive T cells. This rearrangement joins TRBV6-5 to TRBJ2-7; the D is unclear. The CDR3 loop is CVSSPGYEQYF. In nucleotides, the CDR3 is TGTGTCAGCAGTCCCGGGTACGAGCAGTACTTC.